The next 7 T cell receptor beta chains were all read from a single sample in a study of memory CD4+ T cells and cytomegalovirus serostatus. The data were produced by immunoSEQ multiplex PCR, yet TCRdb's version contains in-frame clones alone and is incomplete. In the table there are 35,000 to 50,000 clones, about four fifths of which are singletons. Single viable CD3+CD4+CD8-CD45RO+ cells were sorted as the memory CD4+ T cells. The sequenced sample was memory CD4+ T cells from blood. The receptors stem from an adult in good health and CMV-seronegative.

This clone was counted only a few times. The gene calls are TRBV7-2 and TRBJ1-1, with D unresolved. The CDR3 spans 14 residues. V shed 1 base and J shed 1 base, with 7 bases lying between them. Germline CDR1 SGHTA, CDR2 FQGNSA. CDR3 nucleotide sequence: TGTGCCAGCAGCTTAGTTTTGGGGAACACTGAAGCTTTCTTT. Its protein is CASSLVLGNTEAFF.

The chain is built from TRBV18 and TRBJ2-7, with D perhaps given as TRBD1 or TRBD2 (5 bases each). CDR3 length: 16 amino acids. V lost 4 bases and J 2 bases, leaving 18 bases between the germline ends. CDR1 is KGHSH and CDR2 is LQKENI in the germline V gene. The CDR3 DNA reads as TGTGCCAGCTCACTAGACGGGACGGCGAAACCCTACGAGCAGTACTTC. Protein sequence: CASSLDGTAKPYEQYF.

V is TRBV19 and J is TRBJ2-5; D is unclear. This CDR3 is built from 14 residues. The germline V and J ends were trimmed by 7 bases and 5 bases, with 17 bases remaining between them. CDR1 LNHDA and CDR2 SQIVND come from the germline V gene (reference sequence). The DNA for the CDR3 is TGTGCCAGTACCGCTGTTTTTGGCGCGGAGACCCAGTACTTC. Its protein product is CASTAVFGAETQYF. The whole variable domain, remainder taken from reference TRBV19 and TRBJ2-5, is DGGITQSPKYLFRKEGQNVTLSCEQNLNHDAMYWYRQDPGQGLRLIYYSQIVNDFQKGDIAEGYSVSREKKESFPLTVTSAQKNPTAFYLCASTAVFGAETQYFGPGTRLLVL.

The chain employs TRBV29-1 and TRBJ1-3; the D gene is possibly TRBD1 (5 bases). The germline V gene has CDR1 SQVTM and CDR2 ANQGSEA. This CDR3 spans 14 amino acids. The V and J ends lost 6 bases and 0 bases respectively, with 12 bases between them. Written as DNA, the CDR3 is TGCAGCGTCGGTGACAGACGCTCTGGAAACACCATATATTTT. It is translated as CSVGDRRSGNTIYF.

CDR3 region: CASSLGQGNQPQHF. CDR3 bases: TGTGCCAGCAGCCTCGGACAGGGCAATCAGCCCCAGCATTTT. The chain is built from TRBV7-8 and TRBJ1-5, with 7 bases that match TRBD1. The CDR3 consists of 14 residues. Germline V gives CDR1 SGHVS, CDR2 FQNEAQ. V gave up 5 bases and J gave up 2 bases; unmatched junction bases: 3.

This clone has just a few counts. The V gene is TRBV12-5, the J gene TRBJ2-5, with 8 bases fitting TRBD2. Germline values: CDR1 LGHNT, CDR2 FRNRAP. Unmatched junction bases numbered 12, after V lost 7 bases and J lost 5 bases. The CDR3 has 15 amino acids. This CDR3 is CASVGAGVGGETQYF. CDR3 nucleotides: TGTGCTAGTGTTGGAGCGGGAGTCGGCGGGGAGACCCAGTACTTC.

The genes are TRBV27 and TRBJ2-5; 11 bases line up with TRBD2. V shed 5 bases, J shed 5 bases, and the junction held 10 bases outside the gene matches. This CDR3 spans 16 amino acids. Germline loops: CDR1 MNHEY, CDR2 SMNVEV (reference sequence). Written as DNA, the CDR3 is TGTGCCAGCAGTCAAGGTAGCGGGAGGGTTGAGGAGACCCAGTACTTC. It codes for CASSQGSGRVEETQYF.